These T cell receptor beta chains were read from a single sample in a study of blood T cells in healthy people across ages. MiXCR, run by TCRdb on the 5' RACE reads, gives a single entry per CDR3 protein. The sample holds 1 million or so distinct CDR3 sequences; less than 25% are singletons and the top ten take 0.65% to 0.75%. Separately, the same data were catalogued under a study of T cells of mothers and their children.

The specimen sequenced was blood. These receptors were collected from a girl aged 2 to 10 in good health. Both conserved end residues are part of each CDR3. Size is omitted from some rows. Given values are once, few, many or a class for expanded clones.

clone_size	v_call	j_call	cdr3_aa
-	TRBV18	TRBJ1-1	CASSPALSPMNTEAFF
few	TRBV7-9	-	CASSFGYGQDDFETQYF
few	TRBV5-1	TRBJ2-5	CASSETGGEETQYF
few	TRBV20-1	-	CSARDYVRSGQETQYF
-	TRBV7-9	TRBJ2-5	CASNPTGFLQETQYF
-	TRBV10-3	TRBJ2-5	CAIQGEETQYF
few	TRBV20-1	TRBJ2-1	CSARLSGSQYNEQFF
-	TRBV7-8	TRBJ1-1	CASSRRDRGGTEAFF
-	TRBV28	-	CASSAGDYGNEQYF
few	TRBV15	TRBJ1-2	CATSRGSDLTDGYTF
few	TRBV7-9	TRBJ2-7	CASSLVPDTEYEQYF
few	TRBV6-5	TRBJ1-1	CASSLSVIEGAREAFF
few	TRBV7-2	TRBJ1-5	CASSTARSNQPQHF
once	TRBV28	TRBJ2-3	CASSLVGTLVEDTQYF
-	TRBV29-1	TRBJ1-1	CSVTVRNTEAFF
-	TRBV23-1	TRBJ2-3	CASRVKGGDTQYF
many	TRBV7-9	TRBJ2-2	CASSLATGELFF
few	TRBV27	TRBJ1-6	CASSSRDPWFSPLHF
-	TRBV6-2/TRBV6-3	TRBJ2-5	CASSPPLATYQETQYF
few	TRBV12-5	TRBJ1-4	CASGAGQGSEKLFF
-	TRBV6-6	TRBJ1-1	CASSLQGDFYTEAFF
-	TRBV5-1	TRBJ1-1	CASSAMGVKAFF
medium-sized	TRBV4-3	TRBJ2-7	CASSQGTGRYEQYF
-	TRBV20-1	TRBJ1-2	CSASQDSRRGTGGFLF
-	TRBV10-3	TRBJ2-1	CAISGSEANFASYNEQFF
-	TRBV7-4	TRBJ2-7	CASPEAGSYYEQYF
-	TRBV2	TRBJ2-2	CASRRTENTGKLFF
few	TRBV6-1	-	CASSVSTYEQYF
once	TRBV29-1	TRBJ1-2	CSVEAFEGFGYTF